This T cell receptor (beta chain) was captured in a study of CD8 T cells in Susac syndrome. Study-wide points: In Susac patients, clonal expansion was not detected in CD4+ cells.

The CDR3 is made up of 14 amino acids. CDR1 and CDR2 (germline): DFQATT, SNEGSKA (reference sequence). V gave up 3 bases and J gave up 2 bases, with 11 bases separating them. The count of this clonotype is one. The target antigen is unknown. From blood CD8+ and CD4+ T cells, TCR beta sequences were generated. CD8+ and CD4+ T cells were negatively isolated; TEMRA cells were FACS-enriched. The authors reverse transcribed roughly 0.45 to 1 ug RNA with random hexamers. Amplification of TCR beta CDR3 spanned 54 Vbeta and 13 Jbeta via immunoSEQ multiplex PCR. TCRdb reprocessed the immunoSEQ multiplex PCR reads with MiXCR, giving one entry per CDR3 protein. The table has around 170,000 distinct CDR3 sequences, 90% to 97% seen once.

This rearrangement joins TRBV20-1 to TRBJ2-1; possible D gene TRBD1, 5 bases. The receptor was derived from a human donor with Susac syndrome. Input material: CD4+ T cells from PBMCs. CDR3: CSASPDSTYNEQFF. The CDR3 DNA follows: TGCAGTGCTAGCCCCGACAGCACCTACAATGAGCAGTTCTTC.